The clone carrying this TCR beta chain was counted ten times or more. The antigen is not known. TCRdb reanalysed the PCR reads using MiXCR and keeps one entry per CDR3 protein. The sample yields approximately 40,000 distinct CDR3 sequences, about 18% seen once. These data come from a study of molecular identifiers for immune sequencing clone quantification. Notes on the study in general: In a background of about 900,000 naive cells, spiked Jurkat TCR RNA from one cell was reportedly detectable.

CDR1 and CDR2 (germline): SEHNR, FQNEAQ (reference sequence). The CDR3 runs 17 residues. The V segment lost 7 bases and the J segment 1 base; nucleotides outside the gene matches: 14. The chain couples TRBV7-9 to TRBJ2-5; 8 bases are shared with TRBD2. Sequencing input: naive CD8+ T cells from blood, with Jurkat cell RNA spiked in. Subset denoted: FACS-sorted CD8+CD4-CCR7+CD45RA+ naive T cells. This clonotype was obtained from a human donor in good health. Some libraries in this study had Jurkat cell RNA spiked in. CDR3 nucleotide sequence: TGTGCCAGCAACTCCCCCTCGGGAGGGTTATTCCAAGAGACCCAGTACTTC. This translates into CASNSPSGGLFQETQYF.